In this sample, the clone carrying this TCR beta chain turned up many times. The entry originates in a study of T-cell memory formation after mild COVID-19. From the 5' RACE reads, TCRdb called clonotypes with MiXCR, one entry per CDR3 protein. The sample lists about 560,000 distinct CDR3 sequences, roughly 17% seen once, with about 7.5% in the top ten. V lost 2 bases and J lost 10; bases outside the gene matches: 14. Germline V gene lookup returns CDR1 SGHRS and CDR2 YFSETQ. The CDR3 length is 16 residues. The sequence was obtained from an adult woman who had mild COVID-19 (a few samples of this study predate the infection). Cell type and time point are not known. Sequencing was performed on PBMCs or a T cell subset sorted from them (not recorded which). The V call is TRBV5-1, the J call TRBJ2-1; TRBD2 matches 8 bases. CDR3 sequence: CASSFGRGDPYLEQFF. DNA of the CDR3: TGCGCCAGCAGCTTTGGGCGGGGGGACCCTTATTTAGAGCAGTTCTTC.